Detailed here is one T cell receptor (beta chain). What antigen it recognizes has not been identified. No clone much larger than this one lies a single base away; base qualities are absent. The entry originates in a study of CD8 T cells in ankylosing spondylitis (dated by TCRdb to the late 2010s). A note on the overall study: The study profiled T cell receptor beta repertoires in healthy donors and ankylosing spondylitis patients to find disease-linked TCR variants. The whole study cohort included roughly 110 healthy donors and under 30 ankylosing spondylitis patients. Peripheral blood was sampled, and synovial fluid was also collected from ankylosing spondylitis patients.

Results the study describes overall, beyond this receptor: The disease-linked clones were reported to be significantly enriched in matched synovial fluid samples from ankylosing spondylitis patients. Some motif variants had previously been reported in the synovial fluid and blood of reactive arthritis patients, which suggests shared mechanisms of disease initiation. A TCR beta motif made up of several highly homologous amino acid variants appeared to be characteristic of blood from ankylosing spondylitis patients. The disease-linked clones had a CD8+ phenotype and were found at relatively low frequencies in peripheral blood.

V gives up 0 bases and J gives up 3 bases, and the segment between their germline ends measures 9 bases. From the germline V gene (reference sequence), CDR1 is GTSNPN and CDR2 is SVGIG. From the cysteine up to the phenylalanine, the CDR3 has a length of 14 residues. Only the CDR3 DNA is retained, 42 bases long and in frame from the first base. The data were produced on an Illumina HiSeq 2500. Quantitative 5'-RACE with molecular barcodes was the method used to prepare the TCR beta libraries. On the authors' methods: Disease-linked TCR variants were identified with a new computational method built on a probabilistic model of VDJ rearrangement. TCRdb ran its own pipeline on the public reads, namely fastp trimming at Q25 and MiXCR clone calling, and kept in-frame beta chains. Each record represents a unique CDR3 protein, reported with the most common genes and DNA among its rows. TCRdb, not the original authors, processed these V and J calls. Present in this sample are some 290,000 distinct CDR3 sequences, 20% of which were seen just once. The ten largest make up roughly 7.3% of the sample.

Sequencing was carried out using blood, either unsorted or a sorted T cell fraction (not recorded which). The TCR sequence derives from a male donor with ankylosing spondylitis or in good health (not recorded which). This chain joins TRBV30 to TRBJ1-5; no D gene is confidently identified. The nucleotides read TGTGCCTGGAGTGTTTCCGGGTCCAATCAGCCCCAGCATTTT. This codes for CAWSVSGSNQPQHF.